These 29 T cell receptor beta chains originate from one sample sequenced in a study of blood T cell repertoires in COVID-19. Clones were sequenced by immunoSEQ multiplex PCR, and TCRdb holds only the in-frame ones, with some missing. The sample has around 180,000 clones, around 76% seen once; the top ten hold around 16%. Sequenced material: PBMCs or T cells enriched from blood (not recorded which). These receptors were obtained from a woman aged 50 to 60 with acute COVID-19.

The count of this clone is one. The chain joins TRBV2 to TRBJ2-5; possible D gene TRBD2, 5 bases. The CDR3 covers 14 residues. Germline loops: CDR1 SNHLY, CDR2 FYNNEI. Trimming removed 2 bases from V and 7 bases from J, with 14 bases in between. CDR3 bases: TGTGCCAGCAGTGAATTGAGTCGGGGTGGGACCCAGTACTTC. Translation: CASSELSRGGTQYF. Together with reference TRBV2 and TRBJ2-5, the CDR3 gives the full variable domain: EPEVTQTPSHQVTQMGQEVILRCVPISNHLYFYWYRQILGQKVEFLVSFYNNEISEKSEIFDDQFSVERPDGSNFTLKIRSTKLEDSAMYFCASSELSRGGTQYFGPGTRLLVL.

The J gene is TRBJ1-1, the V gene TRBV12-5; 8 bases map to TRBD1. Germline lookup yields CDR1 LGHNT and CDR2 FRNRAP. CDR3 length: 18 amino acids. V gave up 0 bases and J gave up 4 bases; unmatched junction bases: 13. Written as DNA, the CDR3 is TGTGCTAGTGGTTTGGTACTAGGCCTCAACAGGGGGACCACTGAAGCTTTCTTT. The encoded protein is CASGLVLGLNRGTTEAFF.

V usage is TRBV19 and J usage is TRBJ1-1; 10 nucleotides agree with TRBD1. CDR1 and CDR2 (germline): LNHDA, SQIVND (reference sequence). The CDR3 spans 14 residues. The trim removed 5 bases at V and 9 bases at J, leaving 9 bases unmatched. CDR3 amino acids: CASSGDRGQGKAFF. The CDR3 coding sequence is TGTGCCAGTAGTGGTGACAGGGGGCAAGGTAAAGCTTTCTTT.

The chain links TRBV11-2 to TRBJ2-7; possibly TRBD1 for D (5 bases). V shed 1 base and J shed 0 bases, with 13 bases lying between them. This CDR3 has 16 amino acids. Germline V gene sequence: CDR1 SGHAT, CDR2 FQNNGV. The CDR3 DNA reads TGTGCCAGCAGCTTAGGACAGCCTACGAGCTCCTACGAGCAGTACGTC. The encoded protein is CASSLGQPTSSYEQYV.

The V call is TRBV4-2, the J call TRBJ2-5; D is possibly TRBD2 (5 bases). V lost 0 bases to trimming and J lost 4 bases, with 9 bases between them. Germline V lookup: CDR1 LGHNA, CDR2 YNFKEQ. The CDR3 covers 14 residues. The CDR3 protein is CASSQERTPETQYF. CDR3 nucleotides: TGTGCCAGCAGCCAAGAGCGGACTCCAGAGACCCAGTACTTC.

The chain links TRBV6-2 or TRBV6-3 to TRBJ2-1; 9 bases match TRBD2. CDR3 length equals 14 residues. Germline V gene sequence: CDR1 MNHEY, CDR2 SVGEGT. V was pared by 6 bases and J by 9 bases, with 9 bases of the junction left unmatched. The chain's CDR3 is CASSPLGTSTEQFF. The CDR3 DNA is TGTGCCAGCAGCCCCCTTGGGACTAGCACTGAGCAGTTCTTC.

The CDR3 loop is CASSSAEVFYGYTF. DNA of the CDR3: TGTGCCAGCAGCTCTGCTGAGGTATTCTATGGCTACACCTTC. The genes are TRBV28 and TRBJ1-2; D is unclear. From germline, CDR1 is MDHEN and CDR2 SYDVKM. Trimming took off 6 bases at V and 4 bases at J, with 15 bases between the two ends. The CDR3 spans 14 residues.

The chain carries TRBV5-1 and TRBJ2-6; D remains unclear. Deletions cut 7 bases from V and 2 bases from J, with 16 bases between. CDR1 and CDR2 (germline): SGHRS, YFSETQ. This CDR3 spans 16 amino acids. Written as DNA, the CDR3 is TGCGCCAGCGGTAGTCCAACCATACCTGGGGCCAACGTCCTGACTTTC. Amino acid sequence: CASGSPTIPGANVLTF.

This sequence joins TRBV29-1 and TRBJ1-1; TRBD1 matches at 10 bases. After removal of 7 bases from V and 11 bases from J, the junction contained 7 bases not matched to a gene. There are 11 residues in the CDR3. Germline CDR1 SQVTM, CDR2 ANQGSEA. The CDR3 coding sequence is TGCAGCGGAATGGACAGGGGGGATGCTTTCTTT. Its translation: CSGMDRGDAFF.

The CDR3 region is CASSYRDSQGADEQFF. The DNA for the CDR3 is TGTGCCAGCAGTTACCGGGACTCACAGGGGGCCGATGAGCAGTTCTTC. The chain has TRBV6-5 and TRBJ2-1; 9 nucleotides line up with TRBD1. The CDR3 loop spans 16 amino acids. V lost 2 bases to trimming and J lost 8 bases; unmatched junction nucleotides: 10. Germline loops: CDR1 MNHEY, CDR2 SVGAGI.

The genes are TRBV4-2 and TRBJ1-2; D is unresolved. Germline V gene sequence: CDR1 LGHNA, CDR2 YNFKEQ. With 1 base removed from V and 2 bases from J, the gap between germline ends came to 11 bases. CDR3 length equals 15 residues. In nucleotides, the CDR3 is TGTGCCAGCAGCCAAGGATTGGGCCCCAACTATGGCTACACCTTC. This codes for CASSQGLGPNYGYTF.

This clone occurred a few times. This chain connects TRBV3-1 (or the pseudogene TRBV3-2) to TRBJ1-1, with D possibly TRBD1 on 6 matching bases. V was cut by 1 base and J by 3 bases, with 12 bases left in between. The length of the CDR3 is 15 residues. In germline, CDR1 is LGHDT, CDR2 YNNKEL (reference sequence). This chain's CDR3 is CASSQGPGVDTEAFF. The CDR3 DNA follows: TGTGCCAGCAGCCAAGGTCCAGGGGTGGACACTGAAGCTTTCTTT.

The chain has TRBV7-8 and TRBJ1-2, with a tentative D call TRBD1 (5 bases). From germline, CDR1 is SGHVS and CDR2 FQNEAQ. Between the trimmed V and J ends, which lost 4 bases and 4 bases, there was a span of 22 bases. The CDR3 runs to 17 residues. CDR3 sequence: CASSSLAIGEEGYGYTF. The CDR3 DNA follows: TGTGCCAGCAGCTCTCTCGCTATAGGGGAGGAGGGCTATGGCTACACCTTC.

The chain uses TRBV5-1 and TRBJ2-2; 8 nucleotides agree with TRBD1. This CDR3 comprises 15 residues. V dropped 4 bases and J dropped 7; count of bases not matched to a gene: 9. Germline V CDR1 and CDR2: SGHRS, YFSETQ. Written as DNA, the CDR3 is TGCGCCAGCAGCAACGGCAGGGGGCGGATCGGGGAGCTGTTTTTT. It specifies CASSNGRGRIGELFF.

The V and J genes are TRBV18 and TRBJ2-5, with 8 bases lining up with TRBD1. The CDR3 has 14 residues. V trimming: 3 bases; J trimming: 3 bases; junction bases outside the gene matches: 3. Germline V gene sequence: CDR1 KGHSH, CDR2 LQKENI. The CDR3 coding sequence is TGTGCCAGCTCACCCGGGACAGGAAAAGAGACCCAGTACTTC. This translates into CASSPGTGKETQYF.

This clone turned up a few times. This CDR3 reads CASSLAGRLYSPLHF. Here the CDR3 DNA reads TGCGCCAGCAGCTTGGCCGGGAGACTCTATTCACCCCTCCACTTT. This rearrangement joins TRBV5-1 to TRBJ1-6; the D is unclear. The germline CDR1 and CDR2 sequences are SGHRS and YFSETQ. This CDR3 contains 15 residues. V dropped 0 bases and J dropped 8 bases, with 12 bases sitting between them.

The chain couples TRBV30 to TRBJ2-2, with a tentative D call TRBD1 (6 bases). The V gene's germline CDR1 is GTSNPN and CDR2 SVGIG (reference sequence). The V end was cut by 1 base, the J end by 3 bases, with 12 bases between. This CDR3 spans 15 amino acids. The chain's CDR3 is CAWSDRERDTGELFF. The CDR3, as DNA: TGTGCCTGGAGTGACAGGGAAAGGGACACCGGGGAGCTGTTTTTT.

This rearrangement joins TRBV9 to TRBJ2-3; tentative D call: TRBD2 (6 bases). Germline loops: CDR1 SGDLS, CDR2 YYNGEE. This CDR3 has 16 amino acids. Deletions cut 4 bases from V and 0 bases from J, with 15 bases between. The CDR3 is CASSQTPGGSTDTQYF. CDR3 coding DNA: TGTGCCAGCAGCCAGACCCCTGGGGGGAGCACAGATACGCAGTATTTT.

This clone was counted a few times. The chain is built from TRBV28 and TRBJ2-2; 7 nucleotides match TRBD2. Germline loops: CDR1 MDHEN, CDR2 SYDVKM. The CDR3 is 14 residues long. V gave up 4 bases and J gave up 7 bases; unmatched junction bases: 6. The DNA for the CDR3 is TGTGCCAGCAGTTCGGGGGGATCGTACGGGGAGCTGTTTTTT. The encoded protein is CASSSGGSYGELFF.

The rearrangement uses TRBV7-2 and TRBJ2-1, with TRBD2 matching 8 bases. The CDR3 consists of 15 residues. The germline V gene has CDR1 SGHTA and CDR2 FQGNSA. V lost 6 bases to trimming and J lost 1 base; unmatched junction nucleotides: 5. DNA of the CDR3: TGTGCCAGCAGGGGTAGCGGGGATTCCTACAATGAGCAGTTCTTC. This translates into CASRGSGDSYNEQFF.

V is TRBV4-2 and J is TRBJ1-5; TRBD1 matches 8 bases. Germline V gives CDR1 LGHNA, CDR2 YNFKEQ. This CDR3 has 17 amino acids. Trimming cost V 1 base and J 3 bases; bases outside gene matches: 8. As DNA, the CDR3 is TGTGCCAGCAGCCAAGCCGGACAGGGCGATCCCAATCAGCCCCAGCATTTT. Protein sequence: CASSQAGQGDPNQPQHF.

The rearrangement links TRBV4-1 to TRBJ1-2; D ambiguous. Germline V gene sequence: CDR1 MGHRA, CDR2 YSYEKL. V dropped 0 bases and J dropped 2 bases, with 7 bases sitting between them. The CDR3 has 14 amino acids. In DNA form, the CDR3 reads TGCGCCAGCAGCCAAGATCAGTTCAACTATGGCTACACCTTC. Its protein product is CASSQDQFNYGYTF.

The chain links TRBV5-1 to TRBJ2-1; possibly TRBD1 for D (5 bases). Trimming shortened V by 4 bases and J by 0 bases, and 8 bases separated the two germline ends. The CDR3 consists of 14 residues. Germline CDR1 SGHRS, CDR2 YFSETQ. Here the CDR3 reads CASSQGNSYNEQFF. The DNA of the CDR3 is TGCGCCAGCAGCCAGGGCAACTCCTACAATGAGCAGTTCTTC. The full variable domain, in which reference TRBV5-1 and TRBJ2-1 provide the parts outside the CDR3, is KAGVTQTPRYLIKTRGQQVTLSCSPISGHRSVSWYQQTPGQGLQFLFEYFSETQRNKGNFPGRFSGRQFSNSRSEMNVSTLELGDSALYLCASSQGNSYNEQFFGPGTRLTVL.

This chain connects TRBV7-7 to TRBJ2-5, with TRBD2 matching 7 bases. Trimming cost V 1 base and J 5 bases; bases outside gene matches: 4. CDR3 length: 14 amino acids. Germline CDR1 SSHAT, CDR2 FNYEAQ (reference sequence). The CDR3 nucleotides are TGTGCCAGCAGCTTAGACGGGGGAGGGGAGACCCAGTACTTC. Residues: CASSLDGGGETQYF.

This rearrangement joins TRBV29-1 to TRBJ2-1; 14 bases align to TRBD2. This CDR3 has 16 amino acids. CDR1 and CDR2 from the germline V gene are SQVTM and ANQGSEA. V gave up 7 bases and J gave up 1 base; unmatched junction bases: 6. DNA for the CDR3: TGCAGCGCGTCCGGACTAGCGGGGGGATCCTACAATGAGCAGTTCTTC. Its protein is CSASGLAGGSYNEQFF.

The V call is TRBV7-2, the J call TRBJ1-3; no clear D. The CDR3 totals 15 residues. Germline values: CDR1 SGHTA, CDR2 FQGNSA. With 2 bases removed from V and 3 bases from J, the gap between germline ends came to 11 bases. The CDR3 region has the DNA TGTGCCAGCAGCTTAAAGCCTGGTGGTGGAAACACCATATATTTT. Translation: CASSLKPGGGNTIYF.

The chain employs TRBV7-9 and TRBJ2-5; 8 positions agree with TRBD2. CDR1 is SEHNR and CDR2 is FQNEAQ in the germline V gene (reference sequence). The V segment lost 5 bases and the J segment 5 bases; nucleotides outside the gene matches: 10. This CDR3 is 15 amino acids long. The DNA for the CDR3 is TGTGCCAGCAGCAGAAATAGCGGGGCGTCGGAGACCCAGTACTTC. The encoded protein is CASSRNSGASETQYF. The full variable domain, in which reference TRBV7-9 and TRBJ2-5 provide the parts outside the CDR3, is DTGVSQNPRHKITKRGQNVTFRCDPISEHNRLYWYRQTLGQGPEFLTYFQNEAQLEKSRLLSDRFSAERPKGSFSTLEIQRTEQGDSAMYLCASSRNSGASETQYFGPGTRLLVL.

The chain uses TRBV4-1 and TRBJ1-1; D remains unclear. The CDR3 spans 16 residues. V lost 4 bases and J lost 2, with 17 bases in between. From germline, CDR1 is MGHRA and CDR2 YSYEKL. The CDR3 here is CASSPYSSWANTEAFF. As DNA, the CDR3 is TGCGCCAGCAGCCCGTATTCCTCTTGGGCCAACACTGAAGCTTTCTTT.

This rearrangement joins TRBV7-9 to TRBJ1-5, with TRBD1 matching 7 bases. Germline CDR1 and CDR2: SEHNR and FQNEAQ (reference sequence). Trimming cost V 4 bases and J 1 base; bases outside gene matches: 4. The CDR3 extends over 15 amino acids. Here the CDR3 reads CASSSGQSSNQPQHF. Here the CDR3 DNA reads TGTGCCAGCAGCTCGGGACAGTCAAGCAATCAGCCCCAGCATTTT.